A single sample is the source of the 32 T cell receptor beta chains below, sequenced in a study of blood T cells in healthy people across ages. Sample-barcoded 5' priming and a J-beta primer mix drove a second PCR of roughly 7 to 11 cycles. TCRdb recomputed calls from the 5' RACE reads with MiXCR, one row per CDR3 protein. Among 1.5 million to 1.8 million distinct CDR3 sequences listed, about 45% were seen once. Sequenced input: blood. The receptor source for this set is a woman aged 18-29 years in good health.

The rearrangement uses TRBV5-1 and TRBJ1-6; a possible D gene is TRBD1 (6 bases). Germline lookup yields CDR1 SGHRS and CDR2 YFSETQ. The CDR3 runs to 15 residues. V lost 4 bases and J 7 bases, leaving 15 bases between the germline ends. Here the CDR3 DNA reads TGCGCCAGCAGCATAACAGGGATGCGAAATTCACCCCTCCACTTT. Its translation: CASSITGMRNSPLHF.

This clonotype was seen more than once but under ten times. The chain is built from TRBV12-3 or TRBV12-4 and TRBJ2-7, with TRBD1 matching over 12 bases. The CDR3 runs 15 residues. The V gene end was trimmed by 5 bases and the J gene end by 2 bases; junction bases not matched to a gene: 4. CDR3 protein: CASSVGTGGTYEQYF. CDR3 sequence (DNA): TGTGCCAGCAGTGTTGGGACAGGGGGCACCTACGAGCAGTACTTC.

The rearrangement links TRBV4-1 to TRBJ2-3; no reliable D call. Germline CDR1 reads MGHRA; CDR2 reads YSYEKL. CDR3 length: 15 amino acids. The V end was cut by 0 bases, the J end by 1 base, with 8 bases between. The CDR3 region has the DNA TGCGCCAGCAGCCAAGAGAGTCACCGCACAGATACGCAGTATTTT. Translating gives CASSQESHRTDTQYF.

This clonotype has a handful of counts. This chain connects TRBV12-3 or TRBV12-4 to TRBJ1-2; TRBD1 agrees at 8 bases. The CDR3 totals 13 residues. Trimming cost V 10 bases and J 0 bases; bases outside gene matches: 4. This chain's CDR3 is CATATGANYGYTF. Here the CDR3 DNA reads TGTGCCACTGCGACAGGGGCTAACTATGGCTACACCTTC.

This clonotype was seen ten or more times. The J gene is TRBJ2-7, the V gene TRBV7-2, with D possibly matching TRBD1 (5 bases). This CDR3 comprises 13 residues. V dropped 1 base and J dropped 6 bases, with 10 bases sitting between them. Germline lookup yields CDR1 SGHTA and CDR2 FQGNSA. In DNA form, the CDR3 reads TGTGCCAGCAGCTTAGTCCTTCAGGGCGAGCAGTACTTC. As protein: CASSLVLQGEQYF.

The chain combines TRBV11-1 with TRBJ2-3; D is undetermined. V lost 3 bases to trimming and J lost 8 bases, with 6 bases between them. From germline, CDR1 is SGHAT and CDR2 FQDESV (reference sequence). CDR3 length: 11 residues. The CDR3 loop reads CASSFRRTQYF. CDR3 sequence (DNA): TGTGCCAGCAGCTTTCGGCGTACGCAGTATTTT.

The V and J genes are TRBV16 and TRBJ1-5; D not resolved. Germline V gives CDR1 KGHSY, CDR2 FQNENV. The ends were cut back, 0 bases at V and 7 bases at J, with 7 bases in the middle. This CDR3 is built from 13 residues. The CDR3 sequence: CASSQSVGQPQHF. As DNA, the CDR3 is TGTGCCAGCAGCCAATCGGTGGGACAGCCCCAGCATTTT.

J is TRBJ1-4 and V is TRBV14; D is ambiguous. The CDR3 totals 16 residues. Germline V gene lookup returns CDR1 SGHDN and CDR2 FVKESK. V lost 0 bases, J lost 1 base, and 9 bases lay in between. CDR3 region: CASSQDLIGTNEKLFF. CDR3 sequence (DNA): TGTGCCAGCAGCCAAGATCTGATCGGAACTAATGAAAAACTGTTTTTT.

The V call is TRBV4-1, the J call TRBJ2-7; a possible D gene is TRBD2 (6 bases). CDR3 size: 14 residues. From germline, CDR1 is MGHRA and CDR2 YSYEKL. V lost 2 bases and J lost 2, with 10 bases in between. The CDR3 loop is CASSQPGGTYEQYF. The CDR3 nucleotides read TGCGCCAGCAGCCAACCAGGAGGGACCTACGAGCAGTACTTC.

This rearrangement joins TRBV24-1 to TRBJ2-3; possibly TRBD2 for D (5 bases). This CDR3 has 17 amino acids. The germline V gene has CDR1 KGHDR and CDR2 SFDVKD. The ends were cut back, 0 bases at V and 4 bases at J, with 16 bases in the middle. This CDR3 is CATSDLQAGYLADTQYF. For the CDR3, the DNA is TGTGCCACCAGTGATTTGCAGGCGGGTTACTTGGCAGATACGCAGTATTTT.

The chain joins TRBV2 to TRBJ2-4; 9 positions agree with TRBD1. CDR1 is SNHLY, CDR2 FYNNEI, per germline. There are 18 residues in the CDR3. With V trimmed by 2 bases and J by 1 base, 9 bases remained unmatched. The CDR3 DNA reads TGTGCCAGCAGTGAACGGGGAACAGGGGGCTTCGCCAAAAACATTCAGTACTTC. Translated, it gives CASSERGTGGFAKNIQYF.

This clonotype was detected ten times or more. This sequence joins TRBV2 and TRBJ1-5; D call uncertain. This CDR3 comprises 12 residues. With 1 base removed from V and 9 bases from J, the gap between germline ends came to 7 bases. The germline CDR1 and CDR2 sequences are SNHLY and FYNNEI. The CDR3 region has the DNA TGTGCCAGCAGTGAAGAGGTACGGCCCCAGCATTTT. This gives the protein CASSEEVRPQHF.

CDR3 coding DNA: TGTGCCTGGGATTCGGGCGGGGGGAACACTGAAGCTTTCTTT. It is translated as CAWDSGGGNTEAFF. The genes are TRBV30 and TRBJ1-1; a weak D match, TRBD1 (5 bases). V lost 5 bases and J 1 base, leaving 14 bases between the germline ends. Germline lookup yields CDR1 GTSNPN and CDR2 SVGIG (reference sequence). This CDR3 is built from 14 residues.

The J gene is TRBJ1-5, the V gene TRBV7-2; D ambiguous. CDR1 SGHTA and CDR2 FQGNSA come from the germline V gene. V lost 2 bases, J lost 1 base, and 12 bases lay in between. The CDR3 has 16 amino acids. The CDR3: CASSLYPFGSNQPQHF. The CDR3 DNA reads as TGTGCCAGCAGCTTATATCCCTTCGGGAGCAATCAGCCCCAGCATTTT. Complete variable domain (other parts from reference TRBV7-2 and TRBJ1-5): GAGVSQSPSNKVTEKGKDVELRCDPISGHTALYWYRQSLGQGLEFLIYFQGNSAPDKSGLPSDRFSAERTGGSVSTLTIQRTQQEDSAVYLCASSLYPFGSNQPQHFGDGTRLSIL.

The chain recombines TRBV11-1 with TRBJ1-4; 8 bases are shared with TRBD1. This CDR3 has 15 residues. V shed 4 bases and J 6 bases; nucleotides not matched to a gene: 7. Germline V CDR1 and CDR2: SGHAT, FQDESV (reference sequence). This chain's CDR3 is CASSYQGAPDEKLFF. The CDR3 nucleotides read TGTGCCAGCAGCTATCAGGGGGCCCCTGATGAAAAACTGTTTTTT. Using reference TRBV11-1 and TRBJ1-4 for the parts outside the CDR3, the full variable domain is EAEVAQSPRYKITEKSQAVAFWCDPISGHATLYWYRQILGQGPELLVQFQDESVVDDSQLPKDRFSAERLKGVDSTLKIQPAELGDSAMYLCASSYQGAPDEKLFFGSGTQLSVL.

In its sample, this clonotype was seen many times. This chain links TRBV27 with TRBJ2-1; D is unclear. The CDR3 runs to 12 residues. CDR1 is MNHEY, CDR2 SMNVEV, per germline (reference sequence). V was pared by 2 bases and J by 9 bases, with 8 bases between. This chain's CDR3 is CASSLGRSEQFF. CDR3 nucleotide sequence: TGTGCCAGCAGTTTAGGTAGATCTGAGCAGTTCTTC.

The chain has TRBV29-1 and TRBJ2-2; perhaps TRBD1 as D (5 bases). CDR3 length: 15 amino acids. Germline V gene data show CDR1 as SQVTM and CDR2 as ANQGSEA. V lost 4 bases and J 0 bases, leaving 12 bases between the germline ends. CDR3 sequence: CSVGPRGTNTGELFF. DNA of the CDR3: TGCAGCGTTGGACCTAGGGGAACGAACACCGGGGAGCTGTTTTTT.

V is TRBV5-1 and J is TRBJ2-5, with D possibly being TRBD1 (5 bases). The CDR3 covers 14 residues. V lost 1 base and J lost 3, with 10 bases in between. Germline V gene sequence: CDR1 SGHRS, CDR2 YFSETQ. In DNA, the CDR3 is TGCGCCAGCAGCTTGTACGTAGGGGAAGAGACCCAGTACTTC. Translation gives CASSLYVGEETQYF.

This clonotype was counted many times. The CDR3 DNA reads as TGTGCCAGCAGTTTTGGACTGAAAGAGACCCAGTACTTC. Translating it yields CASSFGLKETQYF. V usage is TRBV27 and J usage is TRBJ2-5; D possibly corresponds to TRBD2 (5 bases). Germline V gene data show CDR1 as MNHEY and CDR2 as SMNVEV (reference sequence). The ends were cut back, 3 bases at V and 3 bases at J, with 8 bases in the middle. This CDR3 has 13 amino acids.

This clonotype has a handful of counts. This sequence joins TRBV25-1 and TRBJ2-3, with TRBD1 identical over 7 bases. The CDR3 sequence is 13 residues long. Per germline, CDR1 MGHDK and CDR2 SYGVNS. V lost 4 bases and J lost 10; bases outside the gene matches: 8. CDR3 region: CASSVTGAWSQYF. In DNA, the CDR3 is TGTGCCAGCAGTGTTACAGGGGCTTGGTCGCAGTATTTT.

The chain combines TRBV5-1 with TRBJ2-1; D possibly corresponds to TRBD1 (5 bases). CDR1 and CDR2 from the germline V gene are SGHRS and YFSETQ. V dropped 4 bases and J dropped 2 bases, with 10 bases sitting between them. The CDR3 loop spans 14 amino acids. CDR3 in amino acids: CASSLWGPYNEQFF. The CDR3 DNA follows: TGCGCCAGCAGCCTCTGGGGCCCCTACAATGAGCAGTTCTTC.

In this sample, this clonotype turned up a few times. This chain joins TRBV20-1 and TRBJ2-3; TRBD2 agrees at 9 bases. The CDR3 consists of 10 residues. Germline-derived CDR1 and CDR2 are DFQATT and SNEGSKA (reference sequence). V shed 6 bases and J 10 bases; nucleotides not matched to a gene: 2. CDR3 sequence (DNA): TGCAGTGCCGCGGGAGGGGCGCAGTATTTT. Translated: CSAAGGAQYF.

This clonotype was counted once. This rearrangement joins TRBV12-3 or TRBV12-4 to TRBJ1-1, with a weak D call TRBD1 (5 bases). V was shortened by 3 bases and J by 4 bases, with 18 bases between the two germline ends. This CDR3 has 16 amino acids. The CDR3 loop reads CASSFMGAGVVTEAFF. CDR3 nucleotides: TGTGCCAGCAGTTTTATGGGCGCGGGGGTGGTCACTGAAGCTTTCTTT.

The V call is TRBV21-1, the J call TRBJ1-5; TRBD1, as called in the table, went unchecked against the DNA. TRBV21-1 is marked as a pseudogene. This CDR3 contains 16 residues. This chain's CDR3 is CASSKARDSSNQPQHF. CDR3 bases: TGTGCCAGCAGCAAAGCGAGAGACAGTAGCAATCAGCCCCAGCATTTT.

This clonotype was counted many times. This sequence joins TRBV10-1 and TRBJ2-5, with TRBD2 as a possible D gene (5 bases). V lost 2 bases, J lost 4 bases, and 14 bases lay in between. This CDR3 spans 15 amino acids. From germline, CDR1 is WNHNN and CDR2 SYGVQD (reference sequence). CDR3 region: CASSEGGRIPETQYF. CDR3 nucleotides: TGCGCCAGCAGTGAGGGAGGCAGAATCCCAGAGACCCAGTACTTC.

In this sample, this clonotype turned up a few times. V usage is TRBV28 and J usage is TRBJ1-6; TRBD1 aligns across 7 bases. This CDR3 has 14 amino acids. V lost 3 bases and J lost 8; bases outside the gene matches: 4. Germline CDR1 is MDHEN and CDR2 is SYDVKM. The CDR3 DNA reads as TGTGCCAGCAGTTTCCGACAGGGTTATTCACCCCTCCACTTT. Translating it yields CASSFRQGYSPLHF.

Only a few counts were recorded for this clonotype. The chain has TRBV10-1 and TRBJ2-3; D may be TRBD1 (6 bases). V was pared by 3 bases and J by 4 bases, with 14 bases between. This CDR3 comprises 15 residues. Germline CDR1 and CDR2: WNHNN and SYGVQD (reference sequence). CDR3 nucleotide sequence: TGCGCCAGCAGTGACCCCGGGACACAGGCAGATACGCAGTATTTT. This encodes CASSDPGTQADTQYF.

V is TRBV29-1 and J is TRBJ2-3; D ambiguous. The CDR3 extends over 13 amino acids. Germline V gene data show CDR1 as SQVTM and CDR2 as ANQGSEA. Trimming stripped 4 bases from V and 6 bases from J, with 14 bases between. CDR3 sequence reads: CSVGGRITDTQYF. For the CDR3, the DNA is TGCAGCGTTGGAGGTAGAATTACGGATACGCAGTATTTT.

The chain joins TRBV12-3 or TRBV12-4 to TRBJ1-2; D unresolved. This CDR3 region has 14 residues. The ends were cut back, 6 bases at V and 3 bases at J, with 14 bases in the middle. CDR3 region: CASSKPRVDYGYTF. The CDR3 DNA reads TGTGCCAGCAGCAAACCCCGAGTTGACTATGGCTACACCTTC.

The chain uses TRBV15 and TRBJ2-5; tentative D call: TRBD2 (5 bases). The CDR3 runs to 17 residues. Trimming removed 5 bases at V and 2 bases at J, with 21 bases between. Per germline, CDR1 LNHNV and CDR2 YYDKDF (reference sequence). This chain's CDR3 is CATSAAGEDPRQETQYF. CDR3 nucleotides: TGTGCCACCAGCGCCGCGGGTGAGGACCCCCGACAAGAGACCCAGTACTTC.

There are a few counts of this clonotype. This chain joins TRBV2 and TRBJ2-1; D gene ambiguous. V shed 8 bases and J shed 8 bases, with 7 bases lying between them. The CDR3 loop spans 10 amino acids. Germline V lookup: CDR1 SNHLY, CDR2 FYNNEI. The CDR3 sequence is CASDDHEQFF. DNA of the CDR3: TGTGCCAGCGACGATCATGAGCAGTTCTTC.

This sequence joins TRBV10-3 and TRBJ1-2, with 8 bases fitting TRBD1. The CDR3 has 15 amino acids. Per the germline V gene, CDR1 is ENHRY and CDR2 is SYGVKD. V dropped 4 bases and J dropped 2; count of bases not matched to a gene: 6. CDR3 nucleotides: TGTGCCATCAGTGCCGGCGGACAGGGAAACTATGGCTACACCTTC. Encoded protein: CAISAGGQGNYGYTF.